Listed below are T cell receptor beta chains from one sample, sequenced in a study of T cell responses to AZD1222 COVID-19 vaccine. TCRdb's table, derived via immunoSEQ multiplex PCR, lists solely in-frame clones and lacks some. The table shows more than 40,000 clones, with 90% occurring only once. The sequences come from peripheral blood, collected 28 days after the second AZD1222 dose. Receptor source: an adult who received the AZD1222 COVID-19 vaccine. Both conserved end residues are part of each CDR3. The D gene is left open where the match is weak. Size tells how often a clone was seen (once, few, many) or the class of an expanded clone, and some rows leave it out.

- | TRBJ2-3 | TRBD2 | TRBV6-4 | 13 | CASSDAGGTVQYF | TGTGCCAGCAGTGACGCGGGGGGGACGGTGCAGTATTTT
- | TRBJ2-1 | - | TRBV4-1 | 14 | CASSHTTGRDEQFF | TGCGCCAGCAGCCACACCACAGGGCGAGATGAGCAGTTCTTC
- | TRBJ1-6 | - | TRBV5-6 | 14 | CASSLAGSNSPLHF | TGTGCCAGCAGCTTGGCAGGGAGTAATTCACCCCTCCACTTT
- | TRBJ2-3 | TRBD2 | TRBV5-4 | 18 | CASSPTRSSGGRTDTQYF | TGTGCCAGCAGCCCAACCCGTTCTAGCGGGGGACGCACAGATACGCAGTATTTT
- | TRBJ2-3 | - | TRBV20-1 | 11 | CSAAHQDTQYF | TGCAGTGCTGCACACCAAGATACGCAGTATTTT
- | TRBJ2-7 | - | TRBV6-2/TRBV6-3 | 16 | CASSYPPPRRSNEQYF | TGTGCCAGCAGTTACCCCCCGCCTAGGCGATCTAACGAGCAGTACTTC
once | TRBJ1-1 | - | TRBV6-6 | 15 | CASSYLPRGDTEAFF | TGTGCCAGCAGTTACCTTCCGAGGGGGGACACTGAAGCTTTCTTT
- | TRBJ1-3 | - | TRBV3-1/TRBV3-2 | 16 | CASSPSRINSGNTIYF | TGTGCCAGCAGCCCATCGAGGATCAACTCTGGAAACACCATATATTTT
- | TRBJ1-2 | - | TRBV12-3/TRBV12-4 | 13 | CASTFRGGGGYTF | TGTGCCAGCACCTTCCGGGGAGGAGGGGGCTACACCTTC
few | TRBJ2-7 | - | TRBV3-1/TRBV3-2 | 13 | CASSRGPVHEQYF | TGTGCCAGCAGCCGTGGCCCCGTCCACGAGCAGTACTTC
- | TRBJ1-6 | TRBD1 | TRBV10-3 | 14 | CAISVGTGASPLHF | TGTGCCATCAGTGTTGGGACAGGAGCTTCACCCCTCCACTTT
- | TRBJ1-2 | TRBD1 | TRBV5-1 | 14 | CASSQRTGEDGYTF | TGCGCCAGCAGCCAACGGACAGGAGAAGATGGCTACACCTTC
- | TRBJ1-1 | - | TRBV15 | 15 | CATRPPQGSNTEAFF | TGTGCCACCCGGCCTCCCCAGGGCTCAAACACTGAAGCTTTCTTT
- | TRBJ1-1 | - | TRBV6-1 | 13 | CASSELAGTEAFF | TGTGCCAGCAGTGAACTCGCTGGCACTGAAGCTTTCTTT
- | TRBJ1-6 | - | TRBV11-3 | 13 | CASSLDPRSPLHF | TGTGCCAGCAGCTTAGATCCCCGGTCACCCCTCCACTTT
- | TRBJ2-2 | - | TRBV6-5 | 12 | CASSIEPGELFF | TGTGCCAGCTCTATAGAACCCGGGGAGCTGTTTTTT
- | TRBJ1-2 | - | TRBV10-3 | 15 | CAISPDTGTNYGYTF | TGTGCCATCAGTCCCGATACCGGGACAAACTATGGCTACACCTTC
- | TRBJ2-1 | - | TRBV6-5 | 13 | CASRATSLGEQFF | TGTGCCAGCAGGGCCACTAGTCTCGGTGAGCAGTTCTTC
- | TRBJ1-6 | - | TRBV5-4 | 15 | CASSQGHLYNSPLHF | TGTGCCAGCAGCCAGGGACATCTCTATAATTCACCCCTCCACTTT
- | TRBJ1-2 | - | TRBV3-1/TRBV3-2 | 14 | CASSQTHREGGYTF | TGTGCCAGCAGCCAGACACACAGGGAAGGTGGCTACACCTTC
- | TRBJ1-5 | TRBD1 | TRBV10-3 | 15 | CAISEGDRSNQPQHF | TGTGCCATCAGTGAAGGGGACAGGAGCAATCAGCCCCAGCATTTT
- | TRBJ2-7 | TRBD2 | TRBV3-1/TRBV3-2 | 17 | CASSQGTGGSRTYEQYF | TGTGCCAGCAGCCAGGGGACGGGGGGATCCCGAACCTACGAGCAGTACTTC
- | TRBJ1-1 | - | TRBV6-2/TRBV6-3 | 16 | CASSPLTAVGAREAFF | TGTGCCAGCAGTCCCCTGACGGCGGTTGGGGCCCGTGAAGCTTTCTTT
- | TRBJ1-1 | - | TRBV28 | 13 | CASSLSRQDEAFF | TGTGCCAGCAGTTTAAGCCGACAAGATGAAGCTTTCTTT
- | TRBJ1-2 | - | TRBV4-3 | 15 | CASSQDTEGYYGYTF | TGCGCCAGCAGCCAAGATACTGAAGGCTACTATGGCTACACCTTC
- | TRBJ1-5 | - | TRBV11-2 | 14 | CASSLDRVGQPQHF | TGTGCCAGCAGCTTAGACAGGGTTGGTCAGCCCCAGCATTTT
- | TRBJ1-1 | TRBD1 | TRBV10-2 | 15 | CASNGDREGNTEAFF | TGCGCCAGCAACGGCGACAGGGAGGGGAACACTGAAGCTTTCTTT
- | TRBJ1-2 | - | TRBV6-6 | 12 | CASEKRDYGYTF | TGTGCCAGCGAAAAAAGGGACTATGGCTACACCTTC
once | TRBJ1-5 | - | TRBV7-2 | 15 | CASSLRAGGNQPQHF | TGTGCCAGCAGCTTAAGAGCGGGCGGGAATCAGCCCCAGCATTTT
- | TRBJ1-2 | - | TRBV6-6 | 14 | CASNARGANYGYTF | TGTGCCAGCAACGCACGAGGGGCTAACTATGGCTACACCTTC
- | TRBJ2-3 | TRBD1 | TRBV29-1 | 12 | CSVRQGADTQYF | TGCAGCGTTAGACAGGGGGCAGATACGCAGTATTTT
- | TRBJ1-2 | TRBD1 | TRBV15 | 15 | CATSRDWDRGNGYTF | TGTGCCACCAGCAGAGATTGGGACAGGGGGAACGGCTACACCTTC
- | TRBJ1-3 | - | TRBV14 | 17 | CASSTRPWGTSGNTIYF | TGTGCCAGCAGCACAAGACCCTGGGGTACCTCTGGAAACACCATATATTTT